The next 11 T cell receptor beta chains were all read from a single sample in a study of tumor-infiltrating lymphocytes in primary liver carcinoma. The authors took blood RNA from unsorted whole blood and also extracted germline DNA. Synthesis of TCR beta cDNA was carried out from about 540 ng total RNA with a constant-region primer. Investigators got TCR beta libraries out of three nested multiplex PCR rounds, done with slightly modified ARM-PCR. It was with TRBV1-TRBV30 forward primers and a C-beta reverse primer that the first two PCR rounds were run, at 10 cycles each. TCRdb ran MiXCR on the multiplex PCR reads and lists one entry per CDR3 protein. The profile shows 330,000 or so distinct CDR3 sequences, about two thirds of them singletons. Sequenced sample: peripheral blood. The receptors shown here come from a man aged 35 to 55 with primary liver carcinoma and hepatitis B virus infection.

The gene calls are TRBV10-3 and TRBJ1-2, with D possibly TRBD1 on 6 matching bases. Germline V gene sequence: CDR1 ENHRY, CDR2 SYGVKD. The V and J ends lost 10 bases and 6 bases respectively, with 18 bases between them. CDR3 length: 13 amino acids. The CDR3 nucleotides read TGTGCCACCGCCCCGGGACAATCCGATGGCTACACCTTC. Protein product: CATAPGQSDGYTF.

Points on this clonotype: A read error may be the cause here, since a much bigger clone is one base away. The chain uses TRBV4-1 and TRBJ2-1; perhaps TRBD2 as D (5 bases). The CDR3 spans 15 residues. CDR1 and CDR2 (germline): MGHRA, YSYEKL. V was pared by 4 bases and J by 9 bases, with 19 bases between. CDR3 sequence reads: CASSLGNSVSGEQFF. CDR3 coding DNA: TGCGCCAGCAGCCTCGGGAATAGCGTGAGCGGTGAGCAGTTCTTC.

The chain joins TRBV12-3 or TRBV12-4 to TRBJ1-3; D is uncertain. V was cut by 8 bases and J by 4 bases, with 6 bases left in between. The CDR3 runs 11 residues. For the CDR3, the DNA is TGTGCCAGCTCCGGAGGAAACACCATATATTTT. This translates into CASSGGNTIYF.

As regards this clonotype: Possible read error: a much larger clone is one base away. The rearrangement joins TRBV1 to TRBJ2-7. TRBV1 is deemed a pseudogene. This CDR3 has 15 residues. CDR3 coding DNA: TGCACCAGCAGCCAAGATGACTGGGTAGGGAACGAGCGGTACTTC. Its translation is CTSSQDDWVGNERYF.

This clonotype was seen a few times. A much larger clone is a single base away; this may be a read error. The J gene is TRBJ2-1, the V gene TRBV30; TRBD2 agrees at 11 bases. This CDR3 contains 18 residues. Germline loops: CDR1 GTSNPN, CDR2 SVGIG (reference sequence). V was clipped by 3 bases and J by 7 bases; unmatched bases: 17. The chain's CDR3 is CAWRGGTSGSLWSNEQFF. CDR3 nucleotide sequence: TGTGCCTGGAGAGGGGGTACTAGCGGGAGCTTATGGTCGAATGAGCAGTTCTTC.

Regarding this clonotype: The junction differs from germline at one of its ends, possibly a read error. The chain carries TRBV11-1 and TRBJ1-5; D may be TRBD1 (6 bases). Germline CDR1 SGHAT, CDR2 FQDESV (reference sequence). This CDR3 is 14 amino acids long. The CDR3 bases are TGTGCCGGCAGCCCGGGAGGGGGAAATCAGCCCCAGCATTTT. Protein: CAGSPGGGNQPQHF.

On this clonotype: The CDR3 does not end in the conserved phenylalanine or tryptophan, so this is likely a read error. The rearrangement uses TRBV6-5 and TRBJ2-2, with 13 bases fitting TRBD2. V lost 5 bases to trimming and J lost 1 base; unmatched junction nucleotides: 4. CDR3 length equals 17 residues. CDR1 is MNHEY, CDR2 SVGAGI, per germline. CDR3: CASSVRTSGGNTGELFC. As DNA, the CDR3 is TGTGCCAGCAGTGTAAGGACTAGCGGGGGGAACACCGGGGAGCTGTTTTGT.

The chain has TRBV28 and TRBJ1-5; D unclear. CDR3 length: 14 residues. With 4 bases removed from V and 11 bases from J, the gap between germline ends came to 18 bases. Germline assignment: CDR1 MDHEN and CDR2 SYDVKM. The CDR3, as DNA: TGTGCCAGCAGTTCCTATGGGCGGCGCCAAGCCCAGCATTTT. This sequence encodes CASSSYGRRQAQHF.

V and J are TRBV12-3 or TRBV12-4 and TRBJ2-1; 8 bases map to TRBD2. This CDR3 contains 15 residues. V trimming: 1 base; J trimming: 9 bases; junction bases outside the gene matches: 8. The CDR3 sequence is CASSLVGRVEIEQFF. CDR3 bases: TGTGCCAGCAGTTTAGTCGGGAGGGTAGAGATTGAGCAGTTCTTC.

As regards this clonotype: This CDR3 is missing its conserved last phenylalanine or tryptophan, likely due to a read error. The J gene is TRBJ2-1, the V gene TRBV11-2; 8 positions match TRBD2. In germline, CDR1 is SGHAT, CDR2 FQNNGV. The V and J ends lost 9 bases and 3 bases, in that order; junction bases with no gene match: 22. This CDR3 comprises 19 residues. CDR3 in DNA: TGTGCCAGTAGTTACCAAGGTCGGGTAGCGGGAAAGTTCTACAATGAGCAGTTCTCC. Protein sequence: CASSYQGRVAGKFYNEQFS.

With regard to this clonotype: Germline and junction disagree at one end, which may indicate a read error. The rearrangement joins TRBV5-6 to TRBJ1-3; no clear D gene. The CDR3 is 14 residues long. CDR1 and CDR2 from the germline V gene are SGHDT and YYEEEE. The CDR3 bases are TGTGCCAGCAGCTTGAGGGTCGCTGGAGACACCATATATTTT. Its protein is CASSLRVAGDTIYF.